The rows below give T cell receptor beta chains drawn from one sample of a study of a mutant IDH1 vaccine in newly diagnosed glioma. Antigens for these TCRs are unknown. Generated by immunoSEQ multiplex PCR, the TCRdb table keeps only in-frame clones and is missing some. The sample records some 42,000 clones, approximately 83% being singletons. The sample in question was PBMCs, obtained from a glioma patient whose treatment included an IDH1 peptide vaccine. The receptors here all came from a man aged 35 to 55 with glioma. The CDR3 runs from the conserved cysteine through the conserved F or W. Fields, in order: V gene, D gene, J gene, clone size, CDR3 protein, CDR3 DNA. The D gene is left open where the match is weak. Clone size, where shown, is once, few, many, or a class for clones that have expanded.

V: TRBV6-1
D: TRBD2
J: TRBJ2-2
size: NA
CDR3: CASRDLAGVVGELFF
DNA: TGTGCCAGCAGGGATCTAGCGGGAGTGGTCGGGGAGCTGTTTTTT

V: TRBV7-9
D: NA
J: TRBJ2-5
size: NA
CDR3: CASSLLSFQETQYF
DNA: TGTGCCAGCAGCTTACTTTCCTTCCAAGAGACCCAGTACTTC

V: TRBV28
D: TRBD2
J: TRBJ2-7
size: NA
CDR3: CASTPPGGGPDYYEQYF
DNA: TGTGCCAGCACCCCCCCCGGGGGGGGGCCTGACTACTACGAGCAGTACTTC

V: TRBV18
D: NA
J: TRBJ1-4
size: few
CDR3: CASSPPSLGGEKLFF
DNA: TGTGCCAGCTCACCACCCAGTCTTGGAGGAGAAAAACTGTTTTTT

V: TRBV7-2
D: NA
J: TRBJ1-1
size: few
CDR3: CASGGQSNTEAFF
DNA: TGTGCCAGCGGTGGACAGTCGAACACTGAAGCTTTCTTT

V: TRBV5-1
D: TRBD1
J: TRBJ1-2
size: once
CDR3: CASSYTGQATSGHGYTF
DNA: TGCGCCAGCAGCTATACAGGACAGGCTACATCGGGACATGGCTACACCTTC

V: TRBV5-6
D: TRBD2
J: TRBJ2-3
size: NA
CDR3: CASLRSGRVLSGDTQYF
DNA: TGTGCCAGCCTCCGGAGCGGGAGAGTTTTATCAGGAGATACGCAGTATTTT

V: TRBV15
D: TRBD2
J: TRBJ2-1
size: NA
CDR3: CATSAGGSYNEQFF
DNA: TGTGCCACCTCAGCGGGAGGGTCCTACAATGAGCAGTTCTTC

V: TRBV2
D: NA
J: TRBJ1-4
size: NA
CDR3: CASHLWQVKNEKLFF
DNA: TGTGCCAGCCATTTGTGGCAGGTGAAAAATGAAAAACTGTTTTTT

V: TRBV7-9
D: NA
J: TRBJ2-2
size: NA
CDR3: CASSLGGTLYTGELFF
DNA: TGTGCCAGCAGCTTAGGAGGGACACTTTATACCGGGGAGCTGTTTTTT

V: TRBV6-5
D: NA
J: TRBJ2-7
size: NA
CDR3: CASSYSRGPGEQYF
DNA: TGTGCCAGCAGTTACTCTCGTGGGCCCGGCGAGCAGTACTTC

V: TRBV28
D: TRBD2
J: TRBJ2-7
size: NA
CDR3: CASRERRTSGRSYEQYF
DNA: TGTGCCAGCAGAGAAAGAAGGACTAGCGGGAGATCCTACGAGCAGTACTTC

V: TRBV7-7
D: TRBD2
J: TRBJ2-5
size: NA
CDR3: CASSLRGGETQYF
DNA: TGTGCTAGCAGCTTAAGGGGAGGGGAGACCCAGTACTTC

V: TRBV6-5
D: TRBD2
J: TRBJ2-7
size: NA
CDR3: CASTGSGSYEQYF
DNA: TGTGCCAGCACCGGTAGCGGGAGCTACGAGCAGTACTTC

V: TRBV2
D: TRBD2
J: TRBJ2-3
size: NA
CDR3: CASGLADRTDTQYF
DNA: TGTGCCAGCGGACTAGCGGACCGCACAGATACGCAGTATTTT

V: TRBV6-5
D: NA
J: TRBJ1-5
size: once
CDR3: CASSYEVDQPQHF
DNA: TGTGCCAGCAGTTACGAAGTGGATCAGCCCCAGCATTTT

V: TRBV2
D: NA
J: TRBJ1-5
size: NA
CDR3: CASRPGFSNQPQHF
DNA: TGTGCCAGCAGACCAGGGTTTAGCAATCAGCCCCAGCATTTT

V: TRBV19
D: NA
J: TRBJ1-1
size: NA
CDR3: CASKIAGRLEAFF
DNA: TGTGCCAGTAAAATAGCGGGGAGGCTTGAAGCTTTCTTT

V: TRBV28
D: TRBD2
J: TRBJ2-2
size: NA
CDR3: CATREQNTGELFF
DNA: TGTGCCACGCGGGAGCAAAACACCGGGGAGCTGTTTTTT

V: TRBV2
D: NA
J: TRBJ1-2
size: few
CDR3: CASSGHALSYGYTF
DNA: TGTGCCAGCAGTGGCCACGCTCTTAGCTATGGCTACACCTTC

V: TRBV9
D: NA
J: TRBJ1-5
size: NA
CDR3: CASSPRGDSNQPQHF
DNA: TGTGCCAGCAGCCCCCGTGGAGATAGCAATCAGCCCCAGCATTTT

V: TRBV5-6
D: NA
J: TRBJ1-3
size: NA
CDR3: CATLTWQSSGNTIYF
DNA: TGTGCCACCCTAACCTGGCAGAGCTCTGGAAACACCATATATTTT

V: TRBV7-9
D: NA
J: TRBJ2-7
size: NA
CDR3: CASSFWDTFSYEQYF
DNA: TGTGCCAGCAGCTTCTGGGACACTTTCTCCTACGAGCAGTACTTC

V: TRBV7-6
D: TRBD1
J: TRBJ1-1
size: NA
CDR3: CASSLQQGQEAFF
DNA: TGTGCCAGCAGCTTGCAACAGGGGCAGGAAGCTTTCTTT

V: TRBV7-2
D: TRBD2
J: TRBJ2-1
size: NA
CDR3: CASSLGLAGGLEQFF
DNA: TGTGCCAGCAGCTTAGGACTAGCGGGAGGGTTAGAGCAGTTCTTC

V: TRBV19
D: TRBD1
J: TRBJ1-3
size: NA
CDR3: CATLDREGNTIYF
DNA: TGTGCCACCCTGGACAGGGAAGGAAACACCATATATTTT

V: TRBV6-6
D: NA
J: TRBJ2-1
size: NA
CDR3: CASSPSSYNEQFF
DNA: TGTGCCAGCAGCCCTTCCTCCTACAATGAGCAGTTCTTC

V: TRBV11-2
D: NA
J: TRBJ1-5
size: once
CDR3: CASSLFGADQPQHF
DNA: TGTGCCAGCAGCTTATTTGGCGCGGATCAGCCCCAGCATTTT

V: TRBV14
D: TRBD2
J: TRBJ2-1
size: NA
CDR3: CASSLILAGTNEQFF
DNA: TGTGCCAGCAGCCTTATACTAGCGGGCACCAATGAGCAGTTCTTC

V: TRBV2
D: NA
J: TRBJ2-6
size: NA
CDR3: CASSGTGSGANVLTF
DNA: TGTGCCAGCAGTGGAACAGGGTCTGGGGCCAACGTCCTGACTTTC

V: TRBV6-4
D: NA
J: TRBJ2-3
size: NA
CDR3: CASRTSGATDTQYF
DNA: TGTGCCAGCAGAACGTCGGGAGCAACAGATACGCAGTATTTT

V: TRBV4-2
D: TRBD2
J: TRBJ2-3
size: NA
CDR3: CASSQLQDRGADTQYF
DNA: TGTGCCAGCAGCCAACTTCAAGATCGGGGGGCAGATACGCAGTATTTT

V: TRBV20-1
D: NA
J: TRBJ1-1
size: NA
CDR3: CSQGGETEAFF
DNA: TGCAGCCAAGGGGGTGAGACTGAAGCTTTCTTT

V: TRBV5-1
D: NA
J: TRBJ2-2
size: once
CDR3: CASSLEALVSNTGELFF
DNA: TGCGCCAGCAGCTTGGAGGCGCTGGTCTCGAACACCGGGGAGCTGTTTTTT

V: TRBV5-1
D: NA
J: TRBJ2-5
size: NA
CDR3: CASSTSGGGGGTQYF
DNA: TGCGCCAGCAGCACCTCCGGAGGGGGAGGTGGGACCCAGTACTTC

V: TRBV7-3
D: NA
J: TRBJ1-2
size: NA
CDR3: CASSSGHNYGYTF
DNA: TGTGCCAGCAGCTCAGGTCATAACTATGGCTACACCTTC

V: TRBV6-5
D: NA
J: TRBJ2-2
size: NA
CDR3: CASRSNTGELFF
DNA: TGTGCCAGCCGCTCGAACACCGGGGAGCTGTTTTTT

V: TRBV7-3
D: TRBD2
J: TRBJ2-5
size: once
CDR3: CASSRTSLETQYF
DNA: TGTGCCAGCAGCCGGACTAGTCTGGAGACCCAGTACTTC

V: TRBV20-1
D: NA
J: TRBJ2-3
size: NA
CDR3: CSALAAETQYF
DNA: TGCAGTGCTTTAGCTGCAGAGACGCAGTATTTT

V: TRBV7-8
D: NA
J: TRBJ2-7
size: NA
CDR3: CASSSPGYEQYF
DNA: TGTGCCAGCAGCTCACCTGGCTACGAGCAGTACTTC

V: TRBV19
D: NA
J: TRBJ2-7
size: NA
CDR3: CATSRGLGSEQYF
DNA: TGTGCCACCTCGCGGGGCCTAGGAAGTGAGCAGTACTTC

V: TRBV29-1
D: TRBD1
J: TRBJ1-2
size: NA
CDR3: CSVDRDRYSSGYTF
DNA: TGCAGCGTTGACAGGGACAGGTACTCAAGTGGCTACACCTTC

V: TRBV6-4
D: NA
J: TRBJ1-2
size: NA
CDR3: CASSDDAGRNGYTF
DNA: TGTGCCAGCAGTGACGATGCAGGGCGGAATGGCTACACCTTC

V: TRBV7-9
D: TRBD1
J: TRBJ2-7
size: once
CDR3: CASSARRGTYEQYF
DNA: TGTGCCAGCAGCGCCCGCAGGGGGACCTACGAGCAGTACTTC

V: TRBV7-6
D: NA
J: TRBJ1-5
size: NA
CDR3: CASSSWNQPQHF
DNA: TGTGCCAGCAGCTCCTGGAATCAGCCCCAGCATTTT

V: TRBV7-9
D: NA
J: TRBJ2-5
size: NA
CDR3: CASRMGGRFQETQYF
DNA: TGTGCCAGCAGAATGGGGGGACGGTTCCAAGAGACCCAGTACTTC

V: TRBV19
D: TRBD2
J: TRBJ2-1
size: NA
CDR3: CASSPGTSHEQFF
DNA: TGTGCCAGTAGTCCCGGGACTAGCCATGAGCAGTTCTTC

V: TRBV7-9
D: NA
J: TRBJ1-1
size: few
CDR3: CASSPTPNTEAFF
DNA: TGTGCCAGCAGCCCGACACCGAACACTGAAGCTTTCTTT

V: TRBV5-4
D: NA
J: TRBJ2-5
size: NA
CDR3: CASRSSWGQETQYF
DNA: TGTGCCAGCAGATCTTCTTGGGGCCAAGAGACCCAGTACTTC

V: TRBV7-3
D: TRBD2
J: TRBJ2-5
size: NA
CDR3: CASSTLAGGKETQYF
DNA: TGTGCCAGCAGCACCTTAGCGGGAGGGAAAGAGACCCAGTACTTC

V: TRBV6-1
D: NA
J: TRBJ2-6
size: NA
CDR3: CASHRNSGANVLTF
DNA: TGTGCCAGCCACCGGAACTCTGGGGCCAACGTCCTGACTTTC

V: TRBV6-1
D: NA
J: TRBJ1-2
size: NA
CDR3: CASSEGNNYGYTF
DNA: TGTGCCAGCAGTGAGGGCAATAACTATGGCTACACCTTC

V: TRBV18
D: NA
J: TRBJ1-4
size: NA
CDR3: CASSPRDNEKLFF
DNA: TGTGCCAGCTCACCCAGGGATAATGAAAAACTGTTTTTT

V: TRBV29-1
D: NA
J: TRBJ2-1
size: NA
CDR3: CSVGSRDGDEQFF
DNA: TGCAGCGTTGGATCTAGGGATGGGGATGAGCAGTTCTTC

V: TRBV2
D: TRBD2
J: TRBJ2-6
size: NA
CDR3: CASGSGDAGANVLTF
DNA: TGTGCCAGCGGGAGCGGGGACGCTGGGGCCAACGTCCTGACTTTC

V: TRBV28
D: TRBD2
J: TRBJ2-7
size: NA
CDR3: CASSGGTGGEVYEQYF
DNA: TGTGCCAGCAGCGGAGGGACGGGAGGGGAAGTTTACGAGCAGTACTTC

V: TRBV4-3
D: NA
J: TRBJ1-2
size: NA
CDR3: CASSQLFNYGYTF
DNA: TGCGCCAGCAGCCAATTATTCAACTATGGCTACACCTTC

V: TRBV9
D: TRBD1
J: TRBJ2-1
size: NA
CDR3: CASSVGQGGPSYNEQFF
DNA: TGTGCCAGCAGCGTAGGCCAAGGGGGCCCTTCCTACAATGAGCAGTTCTTC

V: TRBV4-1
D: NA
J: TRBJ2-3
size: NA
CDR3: CASSPVPVGGITDTQYF
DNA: TGCGCCAGCAGCCCTGTCCCAGTCGGGGGTATCACAGATACGCAGTATTTT